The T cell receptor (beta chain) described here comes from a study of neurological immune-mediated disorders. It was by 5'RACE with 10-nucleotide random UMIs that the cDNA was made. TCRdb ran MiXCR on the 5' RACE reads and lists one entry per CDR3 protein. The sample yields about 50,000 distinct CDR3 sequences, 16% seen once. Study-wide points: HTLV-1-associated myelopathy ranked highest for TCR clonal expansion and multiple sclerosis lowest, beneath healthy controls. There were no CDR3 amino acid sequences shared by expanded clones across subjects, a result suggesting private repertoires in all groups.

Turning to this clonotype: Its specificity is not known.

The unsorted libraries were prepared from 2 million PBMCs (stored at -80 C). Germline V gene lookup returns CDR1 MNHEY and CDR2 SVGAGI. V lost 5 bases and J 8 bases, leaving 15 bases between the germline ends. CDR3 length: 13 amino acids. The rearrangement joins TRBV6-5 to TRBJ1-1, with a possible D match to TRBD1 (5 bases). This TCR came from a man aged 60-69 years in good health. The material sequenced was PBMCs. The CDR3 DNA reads TGTGCCAGCAGTCCAATGCGGTGGGGCGAAGCTTTCTTT. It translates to CASSPMRWGEAFF.